What follows is one T cell receptor (beta chain) and its context. The data belong to a study of blood T cell repertoires in COVID-19. CDR3 length: 17 amino acids. Germline V gene data show CDR1 as SGHTA and CDR2 as FQGTGA. The trim removed 4 bases at V and 6 bases at J, leaving 15 bases unmatched. TCRdb's copy holds only in-frame clones and misses some; the assay was immunoSEQ multiplex PCR. This sample has more than 150,000 clones; more than 70% occur once, and the top ten carry 2.5% to 3.5%. Sequencing input: peripheral blood. This chain uses TRBV7-3 with TRBJ1-5, with 7 bases that match TRBD1. This TCR derives from a woman of 80 years or more with active or convalescent COVID-19. CDR3 in amino acids: CASSSPPSTGNCQPQHF. CDR3 bases: TGTGCCAGCAGCTCGCCCCCCTCGACAGGGAATTGTCAGCCCCAGCATTTT.